This TCR beta chain appears in the sequencing data of a study of blood T cell repertoires in COVID-19. Study at large: The United States, Italy and Spain were the sources of the acute and convalescent COVID-19 samples. T cells, B-cell-depleted T cells, or PBMCs provided the cDNA or gDNA that served as material.

J gave up 5 bases and V 0 bases, and 7 bases lay outside the gene matches. This CDR3 has 16 amino acids. Germline CDR1 and CDR2: SGHTA and FQGNSA. How the authors handled the data: It was from reference gene primer amplification that nucleated cell counts were estimated. Libraries were prepared by immunoSEQ multiplex PCR; TCRdb keeps only in-frame clonotypes and omits some of them. V and J calls and clone size are given by that table; D and trimming were obtained from the DNA. The data hold some 120,000 clones, with over 70% observed a single time. The V gene is TRBV7-2, the J gene TRBJ1-3; 7 bases are a match to TRBD1. This receptor was obtained from a man of 80 years or more with acute or convalescent COVID-19. Sequencing was carried out using peripheral blood. CDR3 in amino acids: CASSLAPAGGRNTIYF. The CDR3 DNA follows: TGTGCCAGCAGCTTAGCGCCAGCAGGGGGAAGAAACACCATATATTTT.